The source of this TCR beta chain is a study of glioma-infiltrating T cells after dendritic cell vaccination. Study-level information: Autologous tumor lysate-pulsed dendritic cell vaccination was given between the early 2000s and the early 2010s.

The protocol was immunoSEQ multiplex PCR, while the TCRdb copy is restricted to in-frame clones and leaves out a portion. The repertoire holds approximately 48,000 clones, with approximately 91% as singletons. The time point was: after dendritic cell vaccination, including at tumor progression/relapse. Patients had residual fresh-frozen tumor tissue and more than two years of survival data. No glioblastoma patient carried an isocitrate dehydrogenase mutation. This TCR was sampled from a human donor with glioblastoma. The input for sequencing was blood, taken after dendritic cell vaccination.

This chain's CDR3 is CASSIIQGAETGELFF. CDR3 coding DNA: TGCGCCAGCAGCATCATACAGGGGGCGGAAACCGGGGAGCTGTTTTTT. The rearrangement links TRBV5-1 to TRBJ2-2; 9 nucleotides match TRBD1. CDR3 length: 16 amino acids. Germline values: CDR1 SGHRS, CDR2 YFSETQ. V gave up 4 bases and J gave up 5 bases; unmatched junction bases: 9.